This is a list of T cell receptor beta chains from one sample in a study of shared clonotypes between healthy human individuals. The protocol was immunoSEQ multiplex PCR, while the TCRdb copy is restricted to in-frame clones and leaves out a portion. Counted here are approximately 940,000 clones, around three quarters occurring once; the ten biggest clones make up about 1.5%. Sequencing was carried out using memory CD4+ T cells sorted from blood. These receptors were obtained from a man aged 18 to 29 in good health. The CDR3 runs from the conserved cysteine through the conserved F or W. A D gene is named only where the DNA matches it firmly. Not all rows give a size; the values are once, few, many and, for expanded clones, a class.

-,-,TRBV5-5,TRBJ1-2,CASSLITKKTQPTNYGYTF,TGTGCCAGCAGCTTGATAACTAAAAAGACACAACCTACTAACTATGGCTACACCTTC
-,-,TRBV30,TRBJ1-2,CAWSNDQGTYYGYTF,TGTGCCTGGAGTAACGATCAGGGGACGTATTATGGCTACACCTTC
-,-,TRBV11-2,TRBJ2-2,CASSLSRRNTGELFF,TGTGCCAGCAGCTTATCCCGCCGAAACACCGGGGAGCTGTTTTTT
-,-,TRBV5-1,TRBJ1-4,CASSLEGATNEKLFF,TGCGCCAGCAGCTTAGAGGGTGCAACTAATGAAAAACTGTTTTTT
TRBD2,-,TRBV9,TRBJ2-3,CASSVHTSPGLAGGDTQYF,TGTGCCAGCAGCGTACACACCTCCCCGGGACTAGCGGGGGGGGATACGCAGTATTTT
-,few,TRBV5-1,TRBJ1-1,CASSPGGAALMNTEAFF,TGCGCCAGCAGCCCGGGCGGGGCAGCCCTCATGAACACTGAAGCTTTCTTT
TRBD2,few,TRBV14,TRBJ2-3,CASSLFSGRATDTQYF,TGTGCCAGCAGCCTCTTTAGCGGGAGGGCCACAGATACGCAGTATTTT
TRBD1,-,TRBV10-3,TRBJ1-1,CAISGSGTGYTEAFF,TGTGCCATCAGTGGATCCGGGACAGGATACACTGAAGCTTTCTTT
TRBD1,-,TRBV29-1,TRBJ2-1,CSVEDLVGQGDYNEQFF,TGCAGCGTTGAAGATCTTGTGGGACAGGGAGACTACAATGAGCAGTTCTTC
-,-,TRBV7-3,TRBJ2-2,CASSLGPGELFF,TGTGCCAGCAGCTTAGGTCCCGGGGAGCTGTTTTTT
-,-,TRBV19,TRBJ1-1,CASRPDWREAFF,TGTGCCAGTCGACCTGACTGGCGTGAAGCTTTCTTT
TRBD2,once,TRBV23-1,TRBJ2-5,CASSQYRTSLQETQYF,TGCGCCAGCAGTCAATATAGGACTAGCTTACAAGAGACCCAGTACTTC
-,many,TRBV28,TRBJ1-5,CASSLSSTFNQPQHF,TGTGCCAGCAGTTTAAGTAGCACGTTCAATCAGCCCCAGCATTTT
-,-,TRBV7-9,TRBJ2-7,CASSFGQGSGEQYF,TGTGCCAGCAGCTTCGGGCAGGGGTCAGGCGAGCAGTACTTC
-,-,TRBV7-2,TRBJ2-4,CASSLGPGVKNIQYF,TGTGCCAGCAGCTTAGGGCCGGGAGTCAAAAACATTCAGTACTTC
-,-,TRBV2,TRBJ2-5,CASRTWVLQETQYF,TGTGCCAGCAGGACCTGGGTCCTCCAAGAGACCCAGTACTTC
-,-,TRBV5-1,TRBJ2-2,CASSYTGIGTGELFF,TGCGCCAGCAGCTACACCGGGATTGGCACCGGGGAGCTGTTTTTT
-,-,TRBV5-8,TRBJ1-2,CASNLGQGDYGYTF,TGTGCCAGCAATCTGGGTCAGGGCGACTATGGCTACACCTTC
-,-,TRBV28,TRBJ2-4,CASSPSSAVLAKNIQYF,TGTGCCAGCAGCCCTTCTTCGGCGGTCCTAGCCAAAAACATTCAGTACTTC
TRBD2,-,TRBV5-1,TRBJ2-7,CASRRTSAHEQYF,TGCGCCAGCAGAAGGACTAGCGCCCACGAGCAGTACTTC
-,-,TRBV7-9,TRBJ2-4,CASSTSGAMAKNIQYF,TGTGCCAGCAGCACGAGTGGGGCTATGGCCAAAAACATTCAGTACTTC
-,-,TRBV4-1,TRBJ1-5,CASSQTNSNQPQHF,TGCGCCAGCAGCCAGACAAATAGCAATCAGCCCCAGCATTTT
-,-,TRBV5-4,TRBJ2-5,CASSKGLQETQYF,TGTGCCAGCAGCAAGGGACTGCAAGAGACCCAGTACTTC
-,-,TRBV7-3,TRBJ2-2,CASSLTGGRGTGELFF,TGTGCCAGCAGCTTAACGGGTGGACGGGGGACCGGGGAGCTGTTTTTT
-,-,TRBV6-5,TRBJ1-2,CASSYRGPYYGYTF,TGTGCCAGCAGTTACCGGGGGCCCTACTATGGCTACACCTTC
TRBD1,-,TRBV30,TRBJ1-3,CAWSVLSGTGRAGNTIYF,TGTGCCTGGAGTGTGTTGTCCGGGACAGGGCGAGCTGGAAACACCATATATTTT
TRBD2,once,TRBV7-9,TRBJ2-5,CASSRAGYQETQYF,TGTGCCAGCAGCAGAGCGGGGTACCAAGAGACCCAGTACTTC
TRBD1,few,TRBV30,TRBJ2-7,CAWGTDTPWGQYF,TGTGCCTGGGGGACAGATACCCCCTGGGGGCAGTACTTC
-,-,TRBV11-2,TRBJ2-3,CASSAGLPGTDTQYF,TGTGCCAGCAGCGCGGGACTCCCCGGCACAGATACGCAGTATTTT
TRBD1,-,TRBV5-1,TRBJ1-2,CASYSEPGTGGGYTF,TGCGCCAGCTACAGCGAACCGGGGACAGGGGGCGGCTACACCTTC
TRBD2,few,TRBV7-2,TRBJ2-5,CASSPLTGLAGGAQYF,TGTGCCAGCAGCCCTTTGACCGGACTAGCGGGGGGTGCTCAGTACTTC
TRBD2,-,TRBV7-2,TRBJ2-7,CASSPAGGPFEQYF,TGTGCCAGCAGCCCAGCGGGGGGCCCTTTCGAGCAGTACTTC
TRBD1,-,TRBV11-2,TRBJ2-7,CASSPRQGGPYEQYF,TGTGCCAGCAGCCCGAGACAGGGGGGTCCCTACGAGCAGTACTTC